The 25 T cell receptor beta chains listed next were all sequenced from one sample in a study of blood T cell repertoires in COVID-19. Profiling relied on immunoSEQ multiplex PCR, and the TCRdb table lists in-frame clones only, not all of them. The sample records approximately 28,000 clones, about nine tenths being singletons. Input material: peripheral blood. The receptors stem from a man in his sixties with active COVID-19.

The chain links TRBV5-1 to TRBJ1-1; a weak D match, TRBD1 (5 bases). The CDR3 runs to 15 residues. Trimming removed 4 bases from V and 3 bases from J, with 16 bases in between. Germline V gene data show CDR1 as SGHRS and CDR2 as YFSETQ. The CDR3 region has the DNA TGCGCCAGCAGCCCCGGAGGTGGGGGGGACACTGAAGCTTTCTTT. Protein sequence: CASSPGGGGDTEAFF.

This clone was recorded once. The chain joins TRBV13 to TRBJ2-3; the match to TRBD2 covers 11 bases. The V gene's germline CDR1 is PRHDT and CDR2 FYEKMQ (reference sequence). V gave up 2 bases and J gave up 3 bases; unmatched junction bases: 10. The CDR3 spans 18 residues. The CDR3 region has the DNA TGTGCCAGCAGCTTAAGGTTGGGTAGCGGGGGGGGTACAGATACGCAGTATTTT. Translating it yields CASSLRLGSGGGTDTQYF.

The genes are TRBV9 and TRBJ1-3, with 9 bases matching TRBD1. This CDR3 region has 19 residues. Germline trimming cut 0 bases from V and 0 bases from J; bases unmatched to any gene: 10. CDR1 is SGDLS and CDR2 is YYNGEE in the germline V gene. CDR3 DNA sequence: TGTGCCAGCAGCGTAGGTACAGGGGGCCTTATTGACTCTGGAAACACCATATATTTT. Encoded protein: CASSVGTGGLIDSGNTIYF.

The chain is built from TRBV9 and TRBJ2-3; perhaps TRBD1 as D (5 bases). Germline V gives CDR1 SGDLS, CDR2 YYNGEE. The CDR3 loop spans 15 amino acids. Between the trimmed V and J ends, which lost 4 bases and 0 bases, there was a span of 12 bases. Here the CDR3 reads CASSTYRTSTDTQYF. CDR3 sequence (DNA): TGTGCCAGCAGCACTTACAGGACCAGCACAGATACGCAGTATTTT.

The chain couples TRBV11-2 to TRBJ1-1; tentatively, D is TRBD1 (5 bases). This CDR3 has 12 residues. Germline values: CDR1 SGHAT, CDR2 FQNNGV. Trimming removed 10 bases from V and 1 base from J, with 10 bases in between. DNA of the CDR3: TGTGCCACCACCACAGGGAACACTGAAGCTTTCTTT. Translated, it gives CATTTGNTEAFF.

The DNA of the CDR3 is TGTGCCAGCAGTCCCGCAGCGGGGGGGCTAAATGAGCAGTTCTTC. This encodes CASSPAAGGLNEQFF. The chain joins TRBV28 to TRBJ2-1; 10 positions agree with TRBD2. This CDR3 is built from 15 residues. Losses at the gene ends were 5 bases for V and 7 bases for J; bases not matched to a gene: 8. Germline lookup yields CDR1 MDHEN and CDR2 SYDVKM.

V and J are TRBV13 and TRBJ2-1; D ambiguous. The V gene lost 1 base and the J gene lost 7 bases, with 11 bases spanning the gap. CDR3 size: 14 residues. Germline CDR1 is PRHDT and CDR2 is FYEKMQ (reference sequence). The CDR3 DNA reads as TGTGCCAGCAGCTTAGTCACACCGTGGAATGAGCAGTTCTTC. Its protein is CASSLVTPWNEQFF.

The CDR3 reads CASSAPDRGAIREQYF. The CDR3 nucleotides read TGTGCCAGCAGCGCGCCCGACAGGGGCGCAATCCGCGAGCAGTACTTC. This chain connects TRBV5-4 to TRBJ2-7; 8 nucleotides line up with TRBD1. The CDR3 sequence is 16 residues long. J was trimmed by 6 bases and V by 4 bases; bases with no gene match: 15. The V gene's germline CDR1 is SGHNT and CDR2 YYREEE (reference sequence).

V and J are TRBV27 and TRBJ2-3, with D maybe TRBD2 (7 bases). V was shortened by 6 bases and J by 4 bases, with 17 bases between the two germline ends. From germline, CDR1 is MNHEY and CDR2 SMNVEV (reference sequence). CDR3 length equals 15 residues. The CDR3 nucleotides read TGTGCCAGCAGCTCCCCGGGGGGCGAGGCAGATACGCAGTATTTT. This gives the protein CASSSPGGEADTQYF.

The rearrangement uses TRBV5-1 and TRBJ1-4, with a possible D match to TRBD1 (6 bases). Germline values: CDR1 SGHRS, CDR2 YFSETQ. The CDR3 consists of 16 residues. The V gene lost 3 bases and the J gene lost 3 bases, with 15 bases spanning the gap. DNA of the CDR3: TGCGCCAGCAGCTCAGGGGACGTGGTGTCTAATGAAAAACTGTTTTTT. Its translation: CASSSGDVVSNEKLFF.

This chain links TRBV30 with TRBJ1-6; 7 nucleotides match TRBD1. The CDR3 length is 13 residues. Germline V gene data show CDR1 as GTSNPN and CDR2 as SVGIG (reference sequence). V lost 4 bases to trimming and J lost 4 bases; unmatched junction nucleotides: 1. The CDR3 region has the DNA TGTGCCTGGAACAGGGGATATAATTCACCCCTCCACTTT. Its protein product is CAWNRGYNSPLHF.

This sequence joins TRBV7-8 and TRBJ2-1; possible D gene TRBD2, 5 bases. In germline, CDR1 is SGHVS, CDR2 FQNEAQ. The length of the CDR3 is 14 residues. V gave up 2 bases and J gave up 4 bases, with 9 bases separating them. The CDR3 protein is CASSLRLAYNEQFF. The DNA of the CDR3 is TGTGCCAGCAGCTTAAGGTTAGCGTACAATGAGCAGTTCTTC.

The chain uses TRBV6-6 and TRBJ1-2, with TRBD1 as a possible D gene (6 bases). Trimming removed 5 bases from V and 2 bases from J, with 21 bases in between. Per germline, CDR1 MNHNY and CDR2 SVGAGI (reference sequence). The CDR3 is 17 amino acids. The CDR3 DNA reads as TGTGCCAGCAGTCCCTCCTATCGGGGGGGCGCCAACTATGGCTACACCTTC. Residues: CASSPSYRGGANYGYTF.

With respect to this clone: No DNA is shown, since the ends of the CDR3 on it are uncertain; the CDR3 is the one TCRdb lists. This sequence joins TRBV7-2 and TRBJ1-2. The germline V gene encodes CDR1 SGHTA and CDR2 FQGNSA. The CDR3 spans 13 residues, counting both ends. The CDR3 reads CASSWGEGTALSF.

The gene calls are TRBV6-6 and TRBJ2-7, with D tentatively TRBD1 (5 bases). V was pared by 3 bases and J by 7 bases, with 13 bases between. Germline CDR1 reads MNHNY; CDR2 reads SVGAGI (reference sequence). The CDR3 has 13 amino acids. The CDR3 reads CASSYPGFREQYF. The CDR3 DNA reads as TGTGCCAGCAGTTATCCAGGGTTCAGGGAGCAGTACTTC.

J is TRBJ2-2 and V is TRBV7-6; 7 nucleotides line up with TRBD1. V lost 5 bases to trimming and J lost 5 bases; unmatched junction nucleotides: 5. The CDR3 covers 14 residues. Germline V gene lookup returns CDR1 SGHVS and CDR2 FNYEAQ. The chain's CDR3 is CASSQGQATGELFF. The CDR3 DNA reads TGTGCCAGCAGCCAAGGACAGGCGACCGGGGAGCTGTTTTTT.

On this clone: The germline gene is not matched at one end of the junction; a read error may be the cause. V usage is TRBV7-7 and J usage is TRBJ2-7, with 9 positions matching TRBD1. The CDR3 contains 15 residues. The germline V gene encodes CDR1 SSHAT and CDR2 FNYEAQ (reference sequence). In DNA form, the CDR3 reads TGTGCTAGCAGCTCCGGGACAGGGAATCTCTACGAGCAGTACTTC. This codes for CASSSGTGNLYEQYF.

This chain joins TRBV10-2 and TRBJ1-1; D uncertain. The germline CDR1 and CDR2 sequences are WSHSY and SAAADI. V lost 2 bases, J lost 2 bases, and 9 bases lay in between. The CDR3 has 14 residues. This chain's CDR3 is CASSETPGNTEAFF. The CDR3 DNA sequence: TGCGCCAGCAGTGAGACACCAGGTAACACTGAAGCTTTCTTT.

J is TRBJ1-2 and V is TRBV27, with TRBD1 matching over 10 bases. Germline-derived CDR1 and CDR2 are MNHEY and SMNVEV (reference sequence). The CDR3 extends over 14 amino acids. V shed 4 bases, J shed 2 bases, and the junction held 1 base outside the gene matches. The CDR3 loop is CASSSGQGNYGYTF. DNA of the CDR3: TGTGCCAGCAGTTCGGGACAGGGGAACTATGGCTACACCTTC.

CDR3 region: CASSLNGGEADTQYF. CDR3 bases: TGTGCCAGCAGCTTAAACGGGGGGGAGGCGGATACGCAGTATTTT. V gene TRBV11-2 combines with J gene TRBJ2-3; 8 bases map to TRBD2. This CDR3 is 15 amino acids long. Germline trimming cut 2 bases from V and 6 bases from J; bases unmatched to any gene: 7. CDR1 and CDR2 from the germline V gene are SGHAT and FQNNGV.

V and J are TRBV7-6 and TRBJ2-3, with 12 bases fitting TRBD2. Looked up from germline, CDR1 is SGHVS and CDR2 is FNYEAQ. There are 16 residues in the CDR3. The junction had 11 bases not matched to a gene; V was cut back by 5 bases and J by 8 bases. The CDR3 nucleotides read TGTGCCAGCAGCCCGACCGGACTAGCGGGATTCGGTACGCAGTATTTT. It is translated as CASSPTGLAGFGTQYF.

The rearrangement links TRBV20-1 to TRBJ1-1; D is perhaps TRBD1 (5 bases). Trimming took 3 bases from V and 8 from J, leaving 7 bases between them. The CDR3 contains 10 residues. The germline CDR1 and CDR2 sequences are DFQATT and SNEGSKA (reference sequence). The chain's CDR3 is CSARKGEAFF. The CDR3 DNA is TGCAGTGCTAGGAAGGGGGAAGCTTTCTTT.

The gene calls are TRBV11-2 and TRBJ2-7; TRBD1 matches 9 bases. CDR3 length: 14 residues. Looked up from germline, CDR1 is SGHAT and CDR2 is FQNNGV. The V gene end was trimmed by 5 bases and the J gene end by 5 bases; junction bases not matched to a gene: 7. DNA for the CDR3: TGTGCCAGCAGCGAGGCCGGGACAGGGAACGAGCAGTACTTC. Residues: CASSEAGTGNEQYF.

Written as DNA, the CDR3 is TGTGCCAGCTCACCGGCGGGACAGATAACAGAAGCTTTCTTT. It yields the protein CASSPAGQITEAFF. The V call is TRBV18, the J call TRBJ1-1; 7 bases align to TRBD1. The V segment lost 3 bases and the J segment 8 bases; nucleotides outside the gene matches: 9. CDR3 length: 14 amino acids. CDR1 KGHSH and CDR2 LQKENI come from the germline V gene.

CDR3: CATSRDQAGTTEAFF. The CDR3 bases are TGTGCCACCAGCAGAGATCAGGCGGGAACCACTGAAGCTTTCTTT. The gene calls are TRBV15 and TRBJ1-1, with D unresolved. With 0 bases removed from V and 4 bases from J, the gap between germline ends came to 12 bases. The CDR3 contains 15 residues. Germline V lookup: CDR1 LNHNV, CDR2 YYDKDF (reference sequence).